The T cell receptor beta chain under discussion was sequenced for a study of blood T cells in healthy people across ages (dated by TCRdb to the mid-2010s). With regard to the full study: Template switching captured roughly one uniquely barcoded TCR beta cDNA molecule per two T cells in model experiments. Donors were grouped into four age groups: young (average roughly 15 years), middle-aged (less than 40), aged (about 60) and long-lived (around 82). The study measured age-related changes in TCR beta repertoire diversity using deep sequencing normalized with unique cDNA molecular identifiers. The study analyzed two additional independent replicas of 1 million unique cDNA reads from the same blood draw for two donors, one aged 18 to 29 and one aged 80 or older. Broad study findings and their caveats: Because the CMV infection status of the donors was unknown, age-related changes in expanded clonotypes may potentially have been confounded. Total diversity estimates from one million sequenced T cells were considered lower bounds and underestimates. Observed TCR beta diversity per million T cells fell roughly linearly with age, and a significant reduction was already apparent by age around 40. Bulk unsorted PBMC profiling prevented conclusive comparison of naive and antigen-experienced compartments. Compared with the aged group, the long-lived group had more naive CD4+ T cells, fewer expanded clones and increased TCR diversity, a pattern suggesting age selection. A strong correlation was found between observed TCR beta diversity and the percentage of naive T cells measured by flow cytometry.

Library generation was performed with 5' RACE. The instrument given in TCRdb is Illumina HiSeq 2500. A second PCR of roughly 6 to 11 cycles was performed with a sample-barcoded 5' primer and a J-beta primer mix. A unique molecular identifier was introduced onto each TCR beta cDNA molecule by a template-switch 5' adaptor carrying 12 random nucleotides. Each sample yielded at least 2.5 million CDR3-containing paired-end reads. All of the RNA was converted into first-strand cDNA using the Mint cDNA synthesis kit, with a TRBC-specific oligonucleotide serving as the primer. Following uracil-DNA glycosylase treatment, a first 18-cycle PCR with universal primers M1SS and BC2_uni_R was performed on all cDNA. The authors' analysis ran thus. Each sample was normalized by randomly selecting 1 million high-quality reads, each carrying a distinct molecular identifier. Reads sharing molecular identifiers were discarded rather than binned into consensus sequences. MiTCR, set to a Q25 quality threshold and the strictest error-elimination algorithm, was used for CDR3 identification, clonotype clustering and error correction. A nonparametric unseen species model with Euler transformation was used to estimate lower-bound total TCR beta diversity. Clones were called with MiXCR by TCRdb after fastp trimmed the public reads at Q25, and only in-frame beta chains were retained. Every entry covers one CDR3 protein and lists the most common genes and DNA from its rows. In this record, the V and J calls reflect TCRdb's handling and not the investigators' own analysis. This sample has roughly 1 million distinct CDR3 sequences in its table, and 20% to 25% of those were observed once. Less than 0.75% of the sample is held by the ten biggest clonotypes.

The germline V gene gives CDR1 as SQVTM and CDR2 as ANQGSEA. Counted from cysteine to phenylalanine, this CDR3 has 12 amino acids. Only the CDR3 DNA stays, 36 bases, in frame from base 1. V and J are truncated by 4 bases and 11 bases respectively, leaving an intervening sequence of 17 bases. The roughly 42 donors, aged about 6 to 95 years, were systemically healthy Caucasian individuals from Russia. Around 10 milliliters of peripheral blood were drawn from each donor into EDTA-treated Vacutainer tubes. Ficoll-Paque density-gradient centrifugation was used to isolate PBMCs, with at least 6.5 million per sample. Total RNA, at least 5 micrograms per sample, was extracted from PBMCs with Trizol reagent. The percentages of naive CD45RAhigh/CD27high T cells were determined by flow cytometry on a PBMC aliquot from every donor. This clonotype was counted only a few times. It lacks a known antigen. No base-level quality is on record; no much larger clone is a single base apart.

These data were likewise used in another study, on T cells of mothers and their children. As that second paper reports: Donors were nine systemically healthy Caucasian individuals: three mothers and their six children. cDNA synthesis used all of the extracted RNA, with roughly 1.6 ug of RNA in each 15 ul reaction. In the second PCR, the M1S primer introduced both the sample barcodes and 2-4 random nucleotides. More than 8.5 million TCR beta CDR3 reads were obtained from each mother, and roughly 3 million reads were obtained from each child. TCR recombination output is similarly shaped by thymic selection in related and unrelated pairs, with a minor effect exerted by inherited differences. Related mother-child pairs always showed normalized repertoire overlap that was slightly higher than in unrelated mother-child pairs, though the difference was never significant. No persistent microchimeric T cell clones were detected, at a sensitivity of approximately 90 clones per million clonotypes. Deep NGS was used in the study to compare the TCR beta repertoires of mothers and children and to look for features that separate related mother-child pairs from unrelated individuals. Mothers averaged 40 +/- 4 years of age and children averaged roughly 10 +/- 4 years. After adapter ligation with NEBNext reagents, the libraries were sequenced on Illumina HiSeq 2000 with 100+100 nt paired-end reads. To prevent cross-contamination, the mother and child libraries were prepared one month apart and sequenced in separate runs. For each donor, between about 450,000 and 2,300,000 distinct TCR beta clonotypes were identified. Naive TCR beta clonotypes were estimated from low-frequency clonotypes matched to each donor's FACS-determined naive share, without sorting.

This TCR derives from a girl between 2 and 10 years old in good health. The chain couples TRBV29-1 to TRBJ2-5, with the D gene uncertain. Source material: blood. For the CDR3, the sequence is CSVGTGVVEQYF. The DNA is as follows: TGCAGCGTTGGGACGGGTGTGGTGGAGCAGTACTTC. The full variable domain, completed from the reference TRBV29-1 and TRBJ2-5 proteins outside the CDR3, reads SAVISQKPSRDICQRGTSLTIQCQVDSQVTMMFWYRQQPGQSLTLIATANQGSEATYESGFVIDKFPISRPNLTFSTLTVSNMSPEDSSIYLCSVGTGVVEQYFGPGTRLLVL.